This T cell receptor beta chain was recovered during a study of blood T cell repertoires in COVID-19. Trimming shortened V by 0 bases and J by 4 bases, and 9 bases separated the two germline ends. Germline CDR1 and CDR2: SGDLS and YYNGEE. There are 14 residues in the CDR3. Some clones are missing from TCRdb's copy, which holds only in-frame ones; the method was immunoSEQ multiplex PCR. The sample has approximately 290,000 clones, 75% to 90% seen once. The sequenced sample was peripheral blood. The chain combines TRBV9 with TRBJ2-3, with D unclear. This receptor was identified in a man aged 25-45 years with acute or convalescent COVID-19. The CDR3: CASSVANLADTQYF. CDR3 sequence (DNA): TGTGCCAGCAGCGTAGCTAATTTGGCAGATACGCAGTATTTT.